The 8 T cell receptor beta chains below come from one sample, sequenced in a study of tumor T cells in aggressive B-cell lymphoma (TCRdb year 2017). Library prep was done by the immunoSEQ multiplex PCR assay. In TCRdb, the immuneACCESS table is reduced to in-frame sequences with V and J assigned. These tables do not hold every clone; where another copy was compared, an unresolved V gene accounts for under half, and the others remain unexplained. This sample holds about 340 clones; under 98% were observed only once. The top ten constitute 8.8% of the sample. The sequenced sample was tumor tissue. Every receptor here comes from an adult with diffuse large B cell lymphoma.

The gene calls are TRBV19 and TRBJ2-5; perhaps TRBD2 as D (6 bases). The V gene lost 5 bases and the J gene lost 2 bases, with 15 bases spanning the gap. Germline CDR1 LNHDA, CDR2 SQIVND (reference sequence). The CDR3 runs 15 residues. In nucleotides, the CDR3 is TGTGCCAGTAGTTGGGGTACGGGGAGGCAAGAGACCCAGTACTTC. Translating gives CASSWGTGRQETQYF.

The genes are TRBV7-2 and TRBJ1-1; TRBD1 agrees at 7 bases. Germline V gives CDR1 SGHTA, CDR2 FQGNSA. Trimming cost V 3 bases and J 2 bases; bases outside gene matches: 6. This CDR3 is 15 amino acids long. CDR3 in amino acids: CASSFMGQTNTEAFF. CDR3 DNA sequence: TGTGCCAGCAGCTTTATGGGACAGACAAACACTGAAGCTTTCTTT.

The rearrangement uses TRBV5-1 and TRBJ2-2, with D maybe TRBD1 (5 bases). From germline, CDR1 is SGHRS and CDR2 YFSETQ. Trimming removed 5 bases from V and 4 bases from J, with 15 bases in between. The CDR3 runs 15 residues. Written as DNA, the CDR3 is TGCGCCAGCAGATACTCAGGGCCCGGCACCGGGGAGCTGTTTTTT. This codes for CASRYSGPGTGELFF. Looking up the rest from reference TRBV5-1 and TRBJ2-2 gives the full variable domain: KAGVTQTPRYLIKTRGQQVTLSCSPISGHRSVSWYQQTPGQGLQFLFEYFSETQRNKGNFPGRFSGRQFSNSRSEMNVSTLELGDSALYLCASRYSGPGTGELFFGEGSRLTVL.

CDR3 loop: CAWSSTGSRTDTQYF. CDR3 in DNA: TGTGCCTGGAGCTCAACAGGGTCTCGCACAGATACGCAGTATTTT. The chain combines TRBV30 with TRBJ2-3, with D perhaps TRBD1 (6 bases). V gave up 3 bases and J gave up 1 base, with 14 bases separating them. The germline gives CDR1 GTSNPN, CDR2 SVGIG (reference sequence). The length of the CDR3 is 15 residues.

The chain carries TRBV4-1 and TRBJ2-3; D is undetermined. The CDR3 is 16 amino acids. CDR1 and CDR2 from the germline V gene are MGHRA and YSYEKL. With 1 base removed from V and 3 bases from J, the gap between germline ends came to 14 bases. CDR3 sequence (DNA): TGCGCCAGCAGCCAAGTCCCGGGTTCGTGGACAGATACGCAGTATTTT. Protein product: CASSQVPGSWTDTQYF.

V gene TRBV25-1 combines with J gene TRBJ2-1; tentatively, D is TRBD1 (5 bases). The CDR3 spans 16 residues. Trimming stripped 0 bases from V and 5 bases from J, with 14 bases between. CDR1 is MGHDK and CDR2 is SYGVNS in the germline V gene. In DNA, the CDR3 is TGTGCCAGCAGTGAATATAGGGCAGGGAAGAACAATGAGCAGTTCTTC. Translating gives CASSEYRAGKNNEQFF.

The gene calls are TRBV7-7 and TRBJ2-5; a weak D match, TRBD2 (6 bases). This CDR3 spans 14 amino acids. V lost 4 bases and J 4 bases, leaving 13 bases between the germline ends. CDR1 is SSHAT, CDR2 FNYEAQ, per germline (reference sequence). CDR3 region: CASSSGSGLETQYF. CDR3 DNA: TGTGCCAGCAGCTCCGGGAGCGGGTTAGAGACCCAGTACTTC.

Written as DNA, the CDR3 is TGTGCCAGCAGCGTAGGTGGGAGAACCTACAATGAGCAGTTCTTC. The encoded protein is CASSVGGRTYNEQFF. The genes are TRBV9 and TRBJ2-1, with D perhaps TRBD2 (5 bases). V was shortened by 0 bases and J by 2 bases, with 9 bases between the two germline ends. CDR1 is SGDLS, CDR2 YYNGEE, per germline. The CDR3 is 15 residues long. Variable domain in full (rest from reference TRBV9 and TRBJ2-1): DSGVTQTPKHLITATGQRVTLRCSPRSGDLSVYWYQQSLDQGLQFLIQYYNGEERAKGNILERFSAQQFPDLHSELNLSSLELGDSALYFCASSVGGRTYNEQFFGPGTRLTVL.